These 25 T cell receptor beta chains were sequenced from one sample in a study of response to subunit inactivated influenza vaccine. MiXCR, applied by TCRdb to the RT-PCR reads, yields one record per CDR3 protein. The sample has 400,000 to 550,000 distinct CDR3 sequences; roughly 25% are singletons. Source: CD4+ T cells sorted from PBMCs, taken more than 4 days after vaccination. These receptors were taken from a man aged 45-60 years who received an inactivated influenza vaccine.

This clonotype was detected only a few times. The chain is built from TRBV9 and TRBJ2-2; 9 bases align to TRBD1. The CDR3 is 16 residues long. Germline assignment: CDR1 SGDLS and CDR2 YYNGEE. The V segment lost 0 bases and the J segment 5 bases; nucleotides outside the gene matches: 5. The chain's CDR3 is CASSVAVTGGTGELFF. Here the CDR3 DNA reads TGTGCCAGCAGCGTAGCCGTGACAGGGGGGACCGGGGAGCTGTTTTTT.

There are a few counts of this clonotype. The chain joins TRBV24-1 to TRBJ2-3; tentatively, D is TRBD2 (6 bases). V lost 6 bases and J 4 bases, leaving 13 bases between the germline ends. In germline, CDR1 is KGHDR, CDR2 SFDVKD. CDR3 size: 14 residues. The CDR3 spells CATSPASDSDTQYF. CDR3 bases: TGTGCCACCAGTCCGGCTAGCGATTCAGATACGCAGTATTTT.

This clonotype turned up a few times. The chain couples TRBV3-1 to TRBJ2-1; 7 bases are a match to TRBD1. Losses at the gene ends were 2 bases for V and 4 bases for J; bases not matched to a gene: 2. Germline V gene lookup returns CDR1 LGHDT and CDR2 YNNKEL (reference sequence). The CDR3 runs to 14 residues. CDR3 nucleotides: TGTGCCAGCAGCCAACGACAGGGATACAATGAGCAGTTCTTC. Encoded protein: CASSQRQGYNEQFF.

This clonotype showed up just a few times. The V and J genes are TRBV7-8 and TRBJ2-1; 11 positions match TRBD2. This CDR3 has 17 residues. Germline assignment: CDR1 SGHVS and CDR2 FQNEAQ. Trimming at V came to 1 base and at J to 9 bases, leaving 11 bases not matched to a gene. The CDR3 DNA follows: TGTGCCAGCAGCTTAGTAAGGGCGGCTAGCGGGAGGAGTGAGCAGTTCTTC. Translation: CASSLVRAASGRSEQFF.

The chain is built from TRBV11-2 and TRBJ2-2, with 13 bases fitting TRBD2. Germline CDR1 SGHAT, CDR2 FQNNGV. Trimming cost V 4 bases and J 4 bases; bases outside gene matches: 9. CDR3 length equals 18 residues. The CDR3 sequence: CASSSTLAGGRLTGELFF. The CDR3 region has the DNA TGTGCCAGCAGCTCGACACTAGCGGGAGGGCGTCTCACCGGGGAGCTGTTTTTT. The whole variable domain, filled in from reference TRBV11-2 and TRBJ2-2, reads EAGVAQSPRYKIIEKRQSVAFWCNPISGHATLYWYQQILGQGPKLLIQFQNNGVVDDSQLPKDRFSAERLKGVDSTLKIQPAKLEDSAVYLCASSSTLAGGRLTGELFFGEGSRLTVL.

This chain uses TRBV6-2 or TRBV6-3 with TRBJ2-7; D assignment may be TRBD1 or TRBD2 (7 bases each). There are 17 residues in the CDR3. V gave up 0 bases and J gave up 0 bases, with 15 bases separating them. Germline CDR1 MNHEY, CDR2 SVGEGT. CDR3 amino acids: CASSYSGRGRSSYEQYF. In nucleotides, the CDR3 is TGTGCCAGCAGTTACTCAGGGAGGGGGCGAAGCTCCTACGAGCAGTACTTC.

The V gene is TRBV7-9, the J gene TRBJ2-7; the match to TRBD2 covers 11 bases. In germline, CDR1 is SEHNR, CDR2 FQNEAQ (reference sequence). J gave up 9 bases and V 1 base, and 14 bases lay outside the gene matches. The CDR3 length is 17 residues. The CDR3 DNA reads TGTGCCAGCAGCTTAGAGGGGAGGGGACTAGCGGCCCCCGGGCAGTACTTC. Amino acid sequence: CASSLEGRGLAAPGQYF. Using reference TRBV7-9 and TRBJ2-7 for the parts outside the CDR3, the full variable domain is DTGVSQNPRHKITKRGQNVTFRCDPISEHNRLYWYRQTLGQGPEFLTYFQNEAQLEKSRLLSDRFSAERPKGSFSTLEIQRTEQGDSAMYLCASSLEGRGLAAPGQYFGPGTRLTVT.

This clonotype has only a few counts. The rearrangement links TRBV28 to TRBJ2-7, with 9 bases aligning to TRBD1. The V and J ends lost 6 bases and 5 bases, in that order; junction bases with no gene match: 17. CDR1 is MDHEN, CDR2 SYDVKM, per germline. This CDR3 spans 17 amino acids. Here the CDR3 reads CASRTIRRGQGGDEQYF. DNA for the CDR3: TGTGCCAGCAGAACTATCCGACGGGGACAGGGAGGGGACGAGCAGTACTTC. Supplemented by reference TRBV28 and TRBJ2-7, the full variable domain reads DVKVTQSSRYLVKRTGEKVFLECVQDMDHENMFWYRQDPGLGLRLIYFSYDVKMKEKGDIPEGYSVSREKKERFSLILESASTNQTSMYLCASRTIRRGQGGDEQYFGPGTRLTVT.

This clonotype was recorded a few times. J is TRBJ1-5 and V is TRBV20-1, with D perhaps matching TRBD1 (6 bases). There are 17 residues in the CDR3. Looked up from germline, CDR1 is DFQATT and CDR2 is SNEGSKA (reference sequence). Deletions cut 0 bases from V and 3 bases from J, with 18 bases between. CDR3: CSARDMVQGNNNQPQHF. The CDR3 bases are TGCAGTGCTAGAGATATGGTGCAGGGGAATAACAATCAGCCCCAGCATTTT.

This clonotype was detected a few times. V is TRBV29-1 and J is TRBJ2-3; unclear D gene. CDR3 length: 13 amino acids. Trimming stripped 3 bases from V and 3 bases from J, with 10 bases between. CDR1 and CDR2 from the germline V gene are SQVTM and ANQGSEA. CDR3 DNA: TGCAGCGTTGAGTGGCTAGGAACAGATACGCAGTATTTT. It specifies CSVEWLGTDTQYF.

This clonotype was counted only a few times. The chain couples TRBV4-2 to TRBJ1-2, with TRBD1 as a possible D gene (6 bases). V shed 0 bases and J shed 2 bases, with 13 bases lying between them. CDR3 size: 16 residues. CDR1 LGHNA and CDR2 YNFKEQ come from the germline V gene. CDR3 nucleotides: TGTGCCAGCAGCCAAGACAGGGGCCCCAAGAACTATGGCTACACCTTC. As protein: CASSQDRGPKNYGYTF.

The chain has TRBV4-2 and TRBJ2-3; possibly TRBD1 for D (6 bases). This CDR3 spans 16 amino acids. The germline CDR1 and CDR2 sequences are LGHNA and YNFKEQ. V dropped 5 bases and J dropped 0 bases, with 15 bases sitting between them. The CDR3 region is CASSLQGRTSTDTQYF. The CDR3 nucleotides are TGTGCCAGCAGCTTACAGGGACGTACTAGCACAGATACGCAGTATTTT.

The J gene is TRBJ2-7, the V gene TRBV5-1, with 8 bases identical to TRBD1. The CDR3 runs 14 residues. Unmatched junction bases numbered 5, after V lost 4 bases and J lost 2 bases. From germline, CDR1 is SGHRS and CDR2 YFSETQ. CDR3 sequence reads: CASSAGTGTYEQYF. CDR3 nucleotide sequence: TGCGCCAGCAGCGCCGGGACAGGAACCTACGAGCAGTACTTC.

This sequence joins TRBV3-1 and TRBJ1-6, with D unresolved. CDR1 LGHDT and CDR2 YNNKEL come from the germline V gene (reference sequence). This CDR3 has 13 amino acids. The V and J ends lost 4 bases and 8 bases respectively, with 9 bases between them. This chain's CDR3 is CASSRTGDSPLHF. The CDR3 coding sequence is TGTGCCAGCAGCCGGACTGGAGATTCACCCCTCCACTTT.

This clonotype was detected a few times. The rearrangement links TRBV20-1 to TRBJ2-3, with D tentatively TRBD2 (5 bases). CDR3 length: 15 residues. Trimming pared 6 bases from V and 1 base from J, leaving 17 bases between. Looked up from germline, CDR1 is DFQATT and CDR2 is SNEGSKA (reference sequence). DNA of the CDR3: TGCAGTGCCGTTACTAGTCTAAGGGGCACAGATACGCAGTATTTT. Protein sequence: CSAVTSLRGTDTQYF.

The gene calls are TRBV15 and TRBJ2-1; TRBD1 might be the D (5 bases). V was shortened by 6 bases and J by 10 bases, with 19 bases between the two germline ends. This CDR3 comprises 14 residues. The germline V gene encodes CDR1 LNHNV and CDR2 YYDKDF (reference sequence). Here the CDR3 DNA reads TGTGCCACCAGTAAGAAACAGGAGAGAAGCGAGCAGTTCTTC. It encodes CATSKKQERSEQFF. The full variable domain, rest sourced from reference TRBV15 and TRBJ2-1, is DAMVIQNPRYQVTQFGKPVTLSCSQTLNHNVMYWYQQKSSQAPKLLFHYYDKDFNNEADTPDNFQSRRPNTSFCFLDIRSPGLGDTAMYLCATSKKQERSEQFFGPGTRLTVL.

This clonotype was detected only once. The chain couples TRBV9 to TRBJ2-5; tentative D call: TRBD1 (5 bases). The CDR3 sequence is 15 residues long. The germline V and J ends were trimmed by 0 bases and 5 bases, with 14 bases remaining between them. Germline V gene lookup returns CDR1 SGDLS and CDR2 YYNGEE. CDR3 nucleotide sequence: TGTGCCAGCAGCGTAGAGGGTGCTGGGGCGGAGACCCAGTACTTC. It is translated as CASSVEGAGAETQYF.

The chain employs TRBV20-1 and TRBJ2-5; 9 bases map to TRBD1. Germline trimming cut 6 bases from V and 1 base from J; bases unmatched to any gene: 3. CDR1 DFQATT and CDR2 SNEGSKA come from the germline V gene (reference sequence). The CDR3 spans 13 residues. The CDR3 here is CSAAGQGQETQYF. Here the CDR3 DNA reads TGCAGTGCGGCGGGACAGGGCCAAGAGACCCAGTACTTC.

This clonotype turned up a few times. V and J are TRBV10-3 and TRBJ2-1; 9 bases map to TRBD2. The trim removed 4 bases at V and 9 bases at J, leaving 13 bases unmatched. The germline V gene has CDR1 ENHRY and CDR2 SYGVKD. This CDR3 is 16 amino acids long. CDR3 nucleotide sequence: TGTGCCATCAGTGTGACTAGCGGTGAGGGTGGTGGTGAGCAGTTCTTC. Its protein is CAISVTSGEGGGEQFF.

V and J are TRBV7-2 and TRBJ2-4; TRBD2 matches 8 bases. This CDR3 is built from 15 residues. CDR1 and CDR2 from the germline V gene are SGHTA and FQGNSA. The junction had 5 bases not matched to a gene; V was cut back by 5 bases and J by 2 bases. CDR3 DNA: TGTGCCAGCAGCGGCGGGGGGTTGTCCAAAAACATTCAGTACTTC. Amino acids: CASSGGGLSKNIQYF.

There are a few counts of this clonotype. This chain joins TRBV5-1 and TRBJ2-2; a possible D gene is TRBD2 (5 bases). CDR3 length: 15 residues. Germline V CDR1 and CDR2: SGHRS, YFSETQ. V was cut by 4 bases and J by 2 bases, with 12 bases left in between. This CDR3 is CASSPSSGNTGELFF. CDR3 DNA sequence: TGCGCCAGCAGCCCGTCAAGCGGTAACACCGGGGAGCTGTTTTTT.

The chain combines TRBV29-1 with TRBJ2-7, with TRBD1 matching over 7 bases. Looked up from germline, CDR1 is SQVTM and CDR2 is ANQGSEA. The CDR3 has 13 residues. V shed 8 bases, J shed 2 bases, and the junction held 9 bases outside the gene matches. The CDR3 DNA sequence: TGCAGCAATAATGGGGACAGCACCTACGAGCAGTACTTC. This sequence encodes CSNNGDSTYEQYF.

The chain uses TRBV5-5 and TRBJ2-1, with D possibly TRBD1 on 5 matching bases. Trimming took off 4 bases at V and 6 bases at J, with 17 bases between the two ends. This CDR3 comprises 15 residues. Germline V gene data show CDR1 as SGHKS and CDR2 as YYEKEE (reference sequence). CDR3: CASSVEFFGANEQFF. CDR3 in DNA: TGTGCCAGCAGCGTTGAGTTTTTTGGGGCCAATGAGCAGTTCTTC.

The chain uses TRBV19 and TRBJ1-5; maybe TRBD1 (5 bases). CDR3 length: 14 residues. Per the germline V gene, CDR1 is LNHDA and CDR2 is SQIVND (reference sequence). V shed 3 bases and J shed 4 bases, with 10 bases lying between them. The chain's CDR3 is CASSIGGRNQPQHF. CDR3 in DNA: TGTGCCAGTAGTATTGGGGGACGGAATCAGCCCCAGCATTTT.

This clonotype was counted between two and nine times. The rearrangement links TRBV18 to TRBJ2-3, with D unclear. The ends were cut back, 0 bases at V and 3 bases at J, with 7 bases in the middle. Per the germline V gene, CDR1 is KGHSH and CDR2 is LQKENI. The CDR3 runs to 14 residues. In DNA form, the CDR3 reads TGTGCCAGCTCACCACCATCTAGGACAGATACGCAGTATTTT. As protein: CASSPPSRTDTQYF. Full variable domain (remainder filled in from reference TRBV18 and TRBJ2-3): NAGVMQNPRHLVRRRGQEARLRCSPMKGHSHVYWYRQLPEEGLKFMVYLQKENIIDESGMPKERFSAEFPKEGPSILRIQQVVRGDSAAYFCASSPPSRTDTQYFGPGTRLTVL.